Listed below are T cell receptor beta chains from one sample, sequenced in a study of cytomegalovirus exposure and HLA in healthy donors. Using immunoSEQ multiplex PCR, the repertoire was profiled, and TCRdb retains in-frame clones only, with some absent. In the table there are around 130,000 clones, approximately 80% of which are singletons. Sequenced input: PBMCs. Receptors originate from a man between 18 and 29 years old in good health and CMV-seronegative. The conserved cysteine and the conserved F or W are not part of the CDR3 here.

j_gene	v_gene	CDR3aa
TRBJ1-2	TRBV5-1	ASSFQRTYGYT
TRBJ1-6	TRBV2	ASSEAGTANSPLH
TRBJ2-2	TRBV27	ASSHLWWEGDTGELF
TRBJ2-7	TRBV9	ASSAAGTSYEQY
NA	TRBV7-2	ASSLGSGSNYEQY
TRBJ1-2	TRBV7-3	ASSAGTGHDGYT
TRBJ2-1	TRBV5-1	ASSFGPTGTSGKHEQF
TRBJ1-2	TRBV9	ASSVVAENYGYT
TRBJ2-1	TRBV7-2	ASSSDRGRNEQF
TRBJ2-2	TRBV7-9	ASSLVESGELF
TRBJ1-6	TRBV10-3	ATTGIINSPLH
TRBJ1-3	TRBV7-9	ASSPRGNSGNTIY
TRBJ1-4	TRBV18	ASSPPATNEKLF
TRBJ1-1	TRBV9	ASSEDIVDTEAF
TRBJ2-6	TRBV19	ASSILAGATGANVLT
TRBJ2-1	TRBV19	ASSIKGQGVRNEQF
TRBJ1-1	TRBV4-2	ASSSPPRTDKAF
TRBJ2-7	TRBV9	ASSGGALDSSYEQY
TRBJ2-2	TRBV27	ASRLRNTGELF
TRBJ2-7	TRBV7-2	ASSLDGVAGGPSYEQY
TRBJ2-3	TRBV4-2	ASSQGGLAGDTQY
TRBJ2-7	TRBV27	APKGSGEPCEQY
NA	TRBV11-1	ASSSSYEQY
TRBJ2-1	TRBV9	ASSPAGVSYNEQF
TRBJ2-2	TRBV19	ASNPGGLPPGELF
TRBJ1-1	TRBV6-5	ASTRTGGTEAF
TRBJ2-3	TRBV14	ASSQRDLDTDTQY
TRBJ1-2	TRBV7-2	ASTQNVGAWEGYT
TRBJ1-2	TRBV9	ASSAGQSGYT
TRBJ1-1	TRBV10-3	AIRRREGVSTEAF
TRBJ1-1	TRBV6-4	ASKPGQANTEAF
TRBJ1-5	TRBV28	ASHSGNQPQH
TRBJ2-7	TRBV4-3	ASSQGLRTGAYEQY
TRBJ2-3	TRBV7-9	ASSGISVATSVSTDTQY
TRBJ1-4	TRBV28	ASSLGGAYEKLF
TRBJ1-6	TRBV10-1	ASSRGESPLH
TRBJ1-1	TRBV13	ASSTNGDVAF
TRBJ2-2	TRBV6-5	KQGIDTGELF
TRBJ2-1	TRBV28	ASSLAGAGDSYNEQF
TRBJ2-3	TRBV9	ASSSRFTDTQY
TRBJ2-2	TRBV6-1	ASKGLAGGPGELF
TRBJ2-7	TRBV27	ASSFNRDAGKTYEQY